This T cell receptor beta chain was documented in a study of blood T cell repertoires in COVID-19. Looking at the study overall: Material from acute and convalescent COVID-19 was sourced from the United States, Italy and Spain. In each case, the material was cDNA or gDNA derived from T cells, B-cell-depleted T cells, or PBMCs.

In the source study's methods: Amplified reference gene primers provided the basis for estimating nucleated cell counts. Repertoires were generated with immunoSEQ multiplex PCR, while TCRdb's copy carries only in-frame clones and drops some. For V, J and clone size, that table is used; D and trimming come from the DNA. The sample includes roughly 45,000 clones, around 80% of them seen just once. CDR3 length: 15 amino acids. V gave up 6 bases and J gave up 4 bases; unmatched junction bases: 7. The germline V gene encodes CDR1 MNHEY and CDR2 SVGAGI. The sample comprised peripheral blood. This receptor was identified in a woman aged 55-70 years with acute or convalescent COVID-19. This chain links TRBV6-5 with TRBJ2-3, with 10 bases lining up with TRBD1. CDR3 nucleotide sequence: TGTGCCAGCAGGGGGGGGGACAGGGGCCCAGATACGCAGTATTTT. Translating gives CASRGGDRGPDTQYF.